This record covers a single T cell receptor beta chain. Cells designated naive CD8 were CD45RO-negative and were positively selected for CCR7, with terminally differentiated effector memory CD45RA+ cells excluded. These data are taken from a study of shared clonotypes between healthy human individuals. Whole-study context: CD4 naive and CD4 memory each took three plates per donor, while CD8 naive took two and CD8 memory one.

Trimming shortened V by 5 bases and J by 3 bases, and 7 bases separated the two germline ends. Germline V gene data show CDR1 as MNHEY and CDR2 as SMNVEV (reference sequence). This CDR3 spans 12 amino acids. The material for each subset, its genomic DNA, was split evenly across several immunoSEQ plates. The protocol was immunoSEQ multiplex PCR, while the TCRdb copy is restricted to in-frame clones and leaves out a portion. The sample records about 1,800,000 clones, over 85% being singletons. The TCR was taken from a young man in good health. The sample was naive CD8+ T cells sorted from blood. This chain connects TRBV27 to TRBJ2-5; D unresolved. CDR3 nucleotide sequence: TGTGCCAGCAGTCCGGGCAAAGAGACCCAGTACTTC. Its translation: CASSPGKETQYF.